This passage covers 27 T cell receptor beta chains from one sample sequenced in a study of cytomegalovirus exposure and HLA in healthy donors. Libraries were prepared by immunoSEQ multiplex PCR; TCRdb keeps only in-frame clonotypes and omits some of them. The table has roughly 60,000 clones, roughly 96% seen once; the top ten hold about 0.96%. Sequencing used PBMCs. The source is a young man in good health and CMV-seronegative.

The genes are TRBV19 and TRBJ2-3, with 10 bases fitting TRBD2. The CDR3 is 15 amino acids. The germline CDR1 and CDR2 sequences are LNHDA and SQIVND (reference sequence). V gave up 5 bases and J gave up 2 bases; unmatched junction bases: 4. The CDR3 bases are TGTGCCAGTAGTCGCCTAGCGGGAGACACAGATACGCAGTATTTT. It translates to CASSRLAGDTDTQYF.

The CDR3 DNA reads TGTGCCAGCAGAAACAGGGTCGTAGAAAAACTGTTTTTT. This sequence encodes CASRNRVVEKLFF. The chain is built from TRBV6-5 and TRBJ1-4, with D tentatively TRBD1 (6 bases). CDR3 length: 13 amino acids. V lost 6 bases, J lost 8 bases, and 13 bases lay in between. Per germline, CDR1 MNHEY and CDR2 SVGAGI.

The chain uses TRBV27 and TRBJ2-7, with 10 bases lining up with TRBD1. This CDR3 contains 15 residues. The trim removed 6 bases at V and 8 bases at J, leaving 13 bases unmatched. From germline, CDR1 is MNHEY and CDR2 SMNVEV (reference sequence). The CDR3 region has the DNA TGTGCCAGCAGGACCCGACAGGGGGCTTTTAACCAGCAGTACTTC. It encodes CASRTRQGAFNQQYF.

V usage is TRBV7-9 and J usage is TRBJ1-1; D is uncertain. This CDR3 is built from 12 residues. Germline CDR1 is SEHNR and CDR2 is FQNEAQ (reference sequence). V was pared by 5 bases and J by 7 bases, with 11 bases between. CDR3 region: CASSTHRDEAFF. The CDR3, as DNA: TGTGCCAGCAGCACCCACCGGGATGAAGCTTTCTTT.

The chain recombines TRBV28 with TRBJ1-2; TRBD1 matches at 7 bases. Germline CDR1 is MDHEN and CDR2 is SYDVKM. J lost 2 bases, V lost 8 bases, and 5 bases had no gene match. The CDR3 has 13 amino acids. CDR3: CASSDRVNYGYTF. In DNA form, the CDR3 reads TGTGCCAGCTCCGACAGGGTGAACTATGGCTACACCTTC.

Remarks on this clone: An end of the junction does not agree with germline; a read error may underlie this. This rearrangement joins TRBV4-1 to TRBJ2-1, with D perhaps matching TRBD1 (5 bases). Germline V lookup: CDR1 MGHRA, CDR2 YSYEKL. The CDR3 sequence is 15 residues long. CDR3 coding DNA: TGCGCCAGCAGCCAAGTTAGGGGCTCCCACAATGAGCAGTTCTTC. As protein: CASSQVRGSHNEQFF.

This chain uses TRBV9 with TRBJ2-7; D is possibly TRBD2 (6 bases). From germline, CDR1 is SGDLS and CDR2 YYNGEE. This CDR3 is 16 amino acids long. The ends were cut back, 0 bases at V and 5 bases at J, with 18 bases in the middle. In DNA, the CDR3 is TGTGCCAGCAGCGTAGCTTCCCTAGCGTTTGACGACGAGCAGTACTTC. This sequence encodes CASSVASLAFDDEQYF. Combining the CDR3 with reference TRBV9 and TRBJ2-7 gives the whole variable domain DSGVTQTPKHLITATGQRVTLRCSPRSGDLSVYWYQQSLDQGLQFLIQYYNGEERAKGNILERFSAQQFPDLHSELNLSSLELGDSALYFCASSVASLAFDDEQYFGPGTRLTVT.

CDR3 DNA sequence: TGCGCCAGCAGCTTCCGCTTCCTAGCGGGAGACGGGAATGAGCAGTTCTTC. It is translated as CASSFRFLAGDGNEQFF. The chain joins TRBV4-1 to TRBJ2-1; 10 bases fit TRBD2. The CDR3 runs 17 residues. V was pared by 5 bases and J by 7 bases, with 14 bases of the junction left unmatched. Germline CDR1 is MGHRA and CDR2 is YSYEKL.

The chain has TRBV30 and TRBJ1-1; 11 bases map to TRBD1. CDR3 size: 18 residues. V lost 0 bases, J lost 3 bases, and 12 bases stayed unmatched. Germline lookup yields CDR1 GTSNPN and CDR2 SVGIG (reference sequence). This CDR3 is CAWSVGMGKDRGHTEAFF. CDR3 nucleotides: TGTGCCTGGAGTGTAGGGATGGGGAAGGACAGGGGGCACACTGAAGCTTTCTTT.

V gene TRBV20-1 combines with J gene TRBJ1-1; D may be TRBD1 (5 bases). The CDR3 contains 11 residues. In germline, CDR1 is DFQATT, CDR2 SNEGSKA (reference sequence). Trimming stripped 4 bases from V and 5 bases from J, with 8 bases between. CDR3 region: CSAIGVTEAFF. The CDR3 DNA is TGCAGTGCTATAGGGGTGACTGAAGCTTTCTTT.

This chain joins TRBV19 and TRBJ2-2; the match to TRBD2 covers 14 bases. Germline-derived CDR1 and CDR2 are LNHDA and SQIVND (reference sequence). The ends lost 5 bases at V and 2 bases at J; junction bases unmatched: 1. CDR3 length: 16 amino acids. The CDR3 DNA is TGTGCCAGTAGTGGACTAGCGGGGGGAAACACCGGGGAGCTGTTTTTT. Translated: CASSGLAGGNTGELFF.

This clone was counted a single time. The chain is built from TRBV27 and TRBJ2-1; D is possibly TRBD1 (5 bases). The ends were cut back, 3 bases at V and 3 bases at J, with 6 bases in the middle. Germline CDR1 MNHEY, CDR2 SMNVEV (reference sequence). CDR3 length equals 13 residues. The CDR3 reads CASSFDSYNEQFF. The CDR3 DNA reads as TGTGCCAGCAGTTTTGACAGCTACAATGAGCAGTTCTTC.

The chain joins TRBV7-9 to TRBJ2-3; D is possibly TRBD2 (6 bases). The germline V gene has CDR1 SEHNR and CDR2 FQNEAQ (reference sequence). The ends were cut back, 7 bases at V and 2 bases at J, with 13 bases in the middle. The CDR3 consists of 14 residues. CDR3 sequence (DNA): TGTGCCAGCACCGATGGGGGGTACACAGATACGCAGTATTTT. This sequence encodes CASTDGGYTDTQYF.

The gene calls are TRBV15 and TRBJ2-3, with 8 bases matching TRBD2. The CDR3 consists of 16 residues. CDR1 and CDR2 (germline): LNHNV, YYDKDF (reference sequence). Unmatched junction bases numbered 8, after V lost 0 bases and J lost 6 bases. DNA of the CDR3: TGTGCCACCAGCAGAGAGGGAACTAGCGGAGGGGATACGCAGTATTTT. Protein: CATSREGTSGGDTQYF.

V and J are TRBV7-9 and TRBJ2-1, with 9 bases matching TRBD1. The germline gives CDR1 SEHNR, CDR2 FQNEAQ (reference sequence). The CDR3 runs 15 residues. V trimming: 5 bases; J trimming: 3 bases; junction bases outside the gene matches: 5. The CDR3 protein is CASSTRDRDYNEQFF. In DNA form, the CDR3 reads TGTGCCAGCAGCACCCGGGACAGGGACTACAATGAGCAGTTCTTC.

The chain recombines TRBV7-9 with TRBJ2-6; no clear D. V was clipped by 3 bases and J by 0 bases, with 6 bases between them. Per the germline V gene, CDR1 is SEHNR and CDR2 is FQNEAQ (reference sequence). This CDR3 comprises 15 residues. DNA of the CDR3: TGTGCCAGCAGCTTCAGTGGCTCTGGGGCCAACGTCCTGACTTTC. It specifies CASSFSGSGANVLTF.

This chain joins TRBV10-3 and TRBJ1-5; D possibly corresponds to TRBD1 (5 bases). CDR3 length: 17 amino acids. Germline CDR1 reads ENHRY; CDR2 reads SYGVKD. Trimming pared 2 bases from V and 2 bases from J, leaving 16 bases between. CDR3 loop: CAISEEAGPGGNQPQHF. In nucleotides, the CDR3 is TGTGCCATCAGTGAGGAGGCCGGGCCGGGGGGCAATCAGCCCCAGCATTTT.

The chain is built from TRBV9 and TRBJ2-7; 8 bases match TRBD1. The germline gives CDR1 SGDLS, CDR2 YYNGEE. This CDR3 is 14 amino acids long. V was pared by 4 bases and J by 4 bases, with 7 bases of the junction left unmatched. CDR3 residues: CASSPQGALYEQYF. The DNA for the CDR3 is TGTGCCAGCAGCCCTCAGGGGGCGCTTTACGAGCAGTACTTC.

The gene calls are TRBV19 and TRBJ1-1; the D gene is possibly TRBD1 (5 bases). Germline-derived CDR1 and CDR2 are LNHDA and SQIVND (reference sequence). This CDR3 has 16 residues. V lost 3 bases and J lost 4, with 18 bases in between. In DNA form, the CDR3 reads TGTGCCAGTAGTATCGGGGACCCCGGGCGGGGCACTGAAGCTTTCTTT. Its protein is CASSIGDPGRGTEAFF.

The gene calls are TRBV28 and TRBJ1-2; the D gene is possibly TRBD1 (5 bases). V lost 6 bases and J lost 2, with 7 bases in between. This CDR3 contains 12 residues. The germline CDR1 and CDR2 sequences are MDHEN and SYDVKM. The CDR3 is CASSPGNYGYTF. Written as DNA, the CDR3 is TGTGCCAGCAGCCCAGGGAACTATGGCTACACCTTC.

The chain joins TRBV11-2 to TRBJ2-2; the D gene is possibly TRBD2 (5 bases). V lost 7 bases, J lost 1 base, and 16 bases lay in between. Per germline, CDR1 SGHAT and CDR2 FQNNGV. This CDR3 is 16 amino acids long. The CDR3 spells CASKWASSENTGELFF. The CDR3 region has the DNA TGTGCCAGCAAATGGGCTAGCAGTGAGAACACCGGGGAGCTGTTTTTT.

The V gene is TRBV10-3, the J gene TRBJ1-3; D might be TRBD1 (5 bases). Germline V lookup: CDR1 ENHRY, CDR2 SYGVKD. V was trimmed by 6 bases and J by 2 bases, leaving 8 bases between them. This CDR3 is built from 13 residues. Written as DNA, the CDR3 is TGTGCCATCAGCCGGGGGGCTGGAAACACCATATATTTT. Its protein product is CAISRGAGNTIYF.

This clone was counted once. This chain uses TRBV11-2 with TRBJ2-1; D is undetermined. V was cut by 4 bases and J by 2 bases, with 12 bases left in between. The V gene's germline CDR1 is SGHAT and CDR2 FQNNGV. This CDR3 is built from 15 residues. CDR3 in DNA: TGTGCCAGCAGCTACAATCTCTCTCCCTACAATGAGCAGTTCTTC. The encoded protein is CASSYNLSPYNEQFF.

The chain joins TRBV30 to TRBJ1-5; possibly TRBD1 for D (6 bases). V was cut by 2 bases and J by 5 bases, with 10 bases left in between. This CDR3 is 13 amino acids long. CDR1 is GTSNPN, CDR2 SVGIG, per germline (reference sequence). The CDR3 region is CAWSTGRYQPQHF. DNA for the CDR3: TGTGCCTGGAGTACAGGGAGATATCAGCCCCAGCATTTT.

This chain joins TRBV25-1 and TRBJ2-1, with 7 bases matching TRBD1. CDR1 and CDR2 (germline): MGHDK, SYGVNS. This CDR3 spans 15 amino acids. V was pared by 4 bases and J by 7 bases, with 10 bases of the junction left unmatched. DNA for the CDR3: TGTGCCAGCAGTGCCCTGTCGGGACAGTTAAATGAGCAGTTCTTC. Its protein is CASSALSGQLNEQFF.

This clone appeared a single time. J is TRBJ2-7 and V is TRBV10-3; weak D call: TRBD1 (6 bases). Looked up from germline, CDR1 is ENHRY and CDR2 is SYGVKD. This CDR3 contains 13 residues. V lost 4 bases and J 6 bases, leaving 13 bases between the germline ends. This CDR3 reads CAISVVGGLEQYF. The CDR3 region has the DNA TGTGCCATCAGTGTTGTAGGGGGTCTCGAGCAGTACTTC.

V usage is TRBV27 and J usage is TRBJ2-5; D ambiguous. Trimming pared 6 bases from V and 5 bases from J, leaving 7 bases between. The CDR3 consists of 11 residues. Germline V gives CDR1 MNHEY, CDR2 SMNVEV (reference sequence). CDR3: CASRNGETQYF. CDR3 sequence (DNA): TGTGCCAGCAGAAACGGGGAGACCCAGTACTTC.